The 29 T cell receptor beta chains presented below share a single source sample, sequenced in a study of T cell responses to AZD1222 COVID-19 vaccine. Profiling relied on immunoSEQ multiplex PCR, and the TCRdb table lists in-frame clones only, not all of them. The table lists fewer than 85,000 clones, under 95% of them singletons. The specimen comprised peripheral blood, sampled on day 0 of MenACWY control vaccination. The source is an adult in good health.

V is TRBV7-3 and J is TRBJ2-3; D perhaps matches TRBD2 (6 bases). The germline V gene has CDR1 SGHTA and CDR2 FQGTGA. CDR3 length: 14 residues. The V gene lost 1 base and the J gene lost 6 bases, with 11 bases spanning the gap. The CDR3 nucleotides are TGTGCCAGCAGCTTAAAACTAGCAGGGGATACGCAGTATTTT. Amino acids: CASSLKLAGDTQYF.

This clone was seen only once. The gene calls are TRBV6-6 and TRBJ2-1, with TRBD2 as a possible D gene (7 bases). The germline V and J ends were trimmed by 2 bases and 8 bases, with 16 bases remaining between them. CDR1 and CDR2 (germline): MNHNY, SVGAGI (reference sequence). This CDR3 has 15 amino acids. In DNA form, the CDR3 reads TGTGCCAGCAGTTACCAGGGGACTACTACATATGAGCAGTTCTTC. Protein: CASSYQGTTTYEQFF.

This rearrangement joins TRBV5-8 to TRBJ2-6; D remains ambiguous. The germline V gene has CDR1 SGHTS and CDR2 YDEGEE. The CDR3 consists of 13 residues. Trimming stripped 7 bases from V and 3 bases from J, with 8 bases between. DNA for the CDR3: TGTGCCAGCTTAATTATTGGGGCCAACGTCCTGACTTTC. Translation gives CASLIIGANVLTF. Combining the CDR3 with reference TRBV5-8 and TRBJ2-6 gives the whole variable domain EAGVTQSPTHLIKTRGQQATLRCSPISGHTSVYWYQQALGLGLQFLLWYDEGEERNRGNFPPRFSGRQFPNYSSELNVNALELEDSALYLCASLIIGANVLTFGAGSRLTVL.

The gene calls are TRBV6-6 and TRBJ1-5; TRBD1 matches at 11 bases. CDR3 length: 15 residues. Trimming at V came to 2 bases and at J to 4 bases, leaving 1 base not matched to a gene. Germline lookup yields CDR1 MNHNY and CDR2 SVGAGI (reference sequence). CDR3 nucleotides: TGTGCCAGCAGTTACCGGGACAGGGGGAATCAGCCCCAGCATTTT. This translates into CASSYRDRGNQPQHF.

This clone was counted a single time. The chain carries TRBV5-4 and TRBJ1-1, with 7 positions matching TRBD1. CDR3 size: 15 residues. Per the germline V gene, CDR1 is SGHNT and CDR2 is YYREEE (reference sequence). V dropped 4 bases and J dropped 1; count of bases not matched to a gene: 7. The CDR3 protein is CASSPQGVQNTEAFF. The CDR3, as DNA: TGTGCCAGCAGCCCCCAGGGGGTTCAGAACACTGAAGCTTTCTTT.

The chain carries TRBV15 and TRBJ1-3; D is ambiguous. V lost 4 bases and J lost 4, with 14 bases in between. The CDR3 covers 15 residues. Per the germline V gene, CDR1 is LNHNV and CDR2 is YYDKDF (reference sequence). CDR3 sequence (DNA): TGTGCCACCAGCACCCGAGGCCCGGGAGGAAACACCATATATTTT. Protein product: CATSTRGPGGNTIYF.

The chain employs TRBV7-9 and TRBJ1-2; perhaps TRBD1 as D (6 bases). The CDR3 consists of 16 residues. V gave up 5 bases and J gave up 0 bases, with 16 bases separating them. Germline CDR1 and CDR2: SEHNR and FQNEAQ (reference sequence). CDR3 DNA sequence: TGTGCCAGCAGCACCCTTACAGGGCCCGCTAACTATGGCTACACCTTC. Protein: CASSTLTGPANYGYTF. Filled out from reference TRBV7-9 and TRBJ1-2, the complete variable domain reads DTGVSQNPRHKITKRGQNVTFRCDPISEHNRLYWYRQTLGQGPEFLTYFQNEAQLEKSRLLSDRFSAERPKGSFSTLEIQRTEQGDSAMYLCASSTLTGPANYGYTFGSGTRLTVV.

The sample holds a few counts of this clone. The CDR3 DNA is TGTGCCAGCAGCTTTAGGGGGGGCACAGATACGCAGTATTTT. It codes for CASSFRGGTDTQYF. The chain couples TRBV7-9 to TRBJ2-3, with D tentatively TRBD1 or TRBD2 (6 bases each). The germline V and J ends were trimmed by 3 bases and 1 base, with 8 bases remaining between them. The length of the CDR3 is 14 residues. In germline, CDR1 is SEHNR, CDR2 FQNEAQ (reference sequence). Based on the CDR3 plus reference TRBV7-9 and TRBJ2-3, the full variable domain is DTGVSQNPRHKITKRGQNVTFRCDPISEHNRLYWYRQTLGQGPEFLTYFQNEAQLEKSRLLSDRFSAERPKGSFSTLEIQRTEQGDSAMYLCASSFRGGTDTQYFGPGTRLTVL.

The chain employs TRBV27 and TRBJ2-1, with 9 bases aligning to TRBD2. Germline CDR1 is MNHEY and CDR2 is SMNVEV (reference sequence). The CDR3 sequence is 17 residues long. Unmatched junction bases numbered 9, after V lost 0 bases and J lost 6 bases. CDR3 residues: CASSLSLGRGGPNEQFF. DNA for the CDR3: TGTGCCAGCAGTTTATCGTTGGGGCGGGGGGGCCCCAATGAGCAGTTCTTC.

V is TRBV5-1 and J is TRBJ1-5, with D uncertain. Germline V gene sequence: CDR1 SGHRS, CDR2 YFSETQ. The V gene lost 3 bases and the J gene lost 4 bases, with 8 bases spanning the gap. This CDR3 region has 13 residues. The CDR3 nucleotides read TGCGCCAGCAGCTCCGACACTAATCAGCCCCAGCATTTT. This encodes CASSSDTNQPQHF. Filled out from reference TRBV5-1 and TRBJ1-5, the complete variable domain reads KAGVTQTPRYLIKTRGQQVTLSCSPISGHRSVSWYQQTPGQGLQFLFEYFSETQRNKGNFPGRFSGRQFSNSRSEMNVSTLELGDSALYLCASSSDTNQPQHFGDGTRLSIL.

This chain uses TRBV5-1 with TRBJ2-5; tentatively, D is TRBD2 (5 bases). Deletions cut 0 bases from V and 4 bases from J, with 7 bases between. The CDR3 totals 13 residues. Germline values: CDR1 SGHRS, CDR2 YFSETQ. DNA of the CDR3: TGCGCCAGCAGCTTGGAGGCGGGAGAGACCCAGTACTTC. Its protein is CASSLEAGETQYF.

J is TRBJ1-2 and V is TRBV6-6; tentative D call: TRBD1 (6 bases). Trimming left V 8 bases short and J 0 bases short, with 19 bases between. The length of the CDR3 is 16 residues. Germline CDR1 and CDR2: MNHNY and SVGAGI (reference sequence). The DNA of the CDR3 is TGTGCCAGCCACCAAGCCATGGGGGCTCCTAACTATGGCTACACCTTC. It is translated as CASHQAMGAPNYGYTF.

This clone was found once. CDR3 region: CASSLRSGGAAGELFF. The CDR3 nucleotides read TGTGCCAGCAGCTTACGATCCGGGGGGGCGGCCGGGGAGCTGTTTTTT. The chain is built from TRBV11-2 and TRBJ2-2; the match to TRBD2 covers 8 bases. CDR1 is SGHAT and CDR2 is FQNNGV in the germline V gene. This CDR3 is 16 amino acids long. Trimming took 2 bases from V and 6 from J; bases not matched to a gene: 8.

The CDR3 DNA reads TGTGCCAGCAGTTTTCTTGGGGGGGAGACCCAGTACTTC. Amino acid sequence: CASSFLGGETQYF. The V gene is TRBV12-3 or TRBV12-4, the J gene TRBJ2-5, with D tentatively TRBD2 (6 bases). V gave up 3 bases and J gave up 5 bases, with 10 bases separating them. This CDR3 contains 13 residues.

The gene calls are TRBV9 and TRBJ2-3; D unresolved. The length of the CDR3 is 13 residues. Per germline, CDR1 SGDLS and CDR2 YYNGEE. Trimming took off 0 bases at V and 2 bases at J, with 4 bases between the two ends. The CDR3 nucleotides read TGTGCCAGCAGCGTAGTTGACACAGATACGCAGTATTTT. Its translation is CASSVVDTDTQYF.

A few counts support this clone. The chain combines TRBV6-5 with TRBJ1-2; D unresolved. V lost 6 bases and J 0 bases, leaving 14 bases between the germline ends. The CDR3 is 15 amino acids. CDR1 is MNHEY, CDR2 SVGAGI, per germline. CDR3 nucleotide sequence: TGTGCCAGCAGCACCCTTTCAGCCGCTAACTATGGCTACACCTTC. Translating it yields CASSTLSAANYGYTF.

The rearrangement uses TRBV6-2 or TRBV6-3 and TRBJ2-7; no firm D call. Germline V CDR1 and CDR2: MNHEY, SVGEGT. The CDR3 consists of 11 residues. Trimming took 0 bases from V and 8 from J, leaving 5 bases between them. As DNA, the CDR3 is TGTGCCAGCAGTTACTCAGAACAGCAGTACTTC. This translates into CASSYSEQQYF.

The chain is built from TRBV14 and TRBJ1-1, with no clear D. V dropped 1 base and J dropped 0 bases, with 9 bases sitting between them. CDR1 is SGHDN, CDR2 FVKESK, per germline. This CDR3 spans 15 amino acids. The CDR3: CASSQAGFVNTEAFF. The CDR3, as DNA: TGTGCCAGCAGCCAAGCTGGTTTCGTGAACACTGAAGCTTTCTTT.

The rearrangement links TRBV7-2 to TRBJ2-3, with a possible D match to TRBD1 (6 bases). The germline V gene has CDR1 SGHTA and CDR2 FQGNSA. The CDR3 covers 14 residues. V was pared by 3 bases and J by 0 bases, with 7 bases between. The CDR3 region has the DNA TGTGCCAGCAGCTTTGGACAGAGCACAGATACGCAGTATTTT. It translates to CASSFGQSTDTQYF.

The rearrangement links TRBV7-9 to TRBJ1-2; D not certain. Germline V gene sequence: CDR1 SEHNR, CDR2 FQNEAQ (reference sequence). The length of the CDR3 is 12 residues. Trimming stripped 3 bases from V and 8 bases from J, with 10 bases between. The CDR3 sequence: CASSFAGEGYTF. Here the CDR3 DNA reads TGTGCCAGCAGCTTCGCAGGCGAAGGCTACACCTTC. Looking up the rest from reference TRBV7-9 and TRBJ1-2 gives the full variable domain: DTGVSQNPRHKITKRGQNVTFRCDPISEHNRLYWYRQTLGQGPEFLTYFQNEAQLEKSRLLSDRFSAERPKGSFSTLEIQRTEQGDSAMYLCASSFAGEGYTFGSGTRLTVV.

The J gene is TRBJ1-4, the V gene TRBV27; possible D gene TRBD1, 5 bases. V was cut by 5 bases and J by 6 bases, with 16 bases left in between. The V gene's germline CDR1 is MNHEY and CDR2 SMNVEV (reference sequence). The CDR3 is 15 amino acids. The CDR3 region is CASSSLGGSDEKLFF. The CDR3 nucleotides are TGTGCCAGCAGTAGCCTCGGGGGTTCTGATGAAAAACTGTTTTTT.

The genes are TRBV2 and TRBJ1-3, with a tentative D call TRBD1 (5 bases). Germline values: CDR1 SNHLY, CDR2 FYNNEI. Trimming stripped 4 bases from V and 2 bases from J, with 9 bases between. This CDR3 is built from 14 residues. DNA of the CDR3: TGTGCCAGCAGTGGCCGGGGGACTGGAAACACCATATATTTT. Protein product: CASSGRGTGNTIYF.

The rearrangement joins TRBV5-1 to TRBJ1-4, with TRBD1 as a possible D gene (5 bases). The V end was cut by 0 bases, the J end by 7 bases, with 16 bases between. Germline V CDR1 and CDR2: SGHRS, YFSETQ. The CDR3 consists of 16 residues. The CDR3 loop reads CASSLVPGAGGEKLFF. CDR3 sequence (DNA): TGCGCCAGCAGCTTGGTTCCAGGTGCGGGGGGTGAAAAACTGTTTTTT.

In the case of this clone: The sample contains more than one DNA sequence encoding this CDR3. The chain joins TRBV29-1 to TRBJ1-2; a possible D gene is TRBD1 (5 bases). The germline V gene encodes CDR1 SQVTM and CDR2 ANQGSEA. The length of the CDR3 is 12 residues. V was clipped by 4 bases and J by 2 bases, with 8 bases between them. CDR3 loop: CSVGEGNYGYTF. CDR3 sequence (DNA): TGCAGCGTTGGCGAGGGGAACTATGGCTACACCTTC.

The V call is TRBV7-8, the J call TRBJ2-3, with 12 bases lining up with TRBD2. This CDR3 comprises 16 residues. Germline lookup yields CDR1 SGHVS and CDR2 FQNEAQ. The V and J ends lost 7 bases and 3 bases, in that order; junction bases with no gene match: 8. The CDR3 DNA reads as TGTGCCAGCACGAGGGAGACTAGCGGGAGTACAGATACGCAGTATTTT. It specifies CASTRETSGSTDTQYF.

V is TRBV11-1 and J is TRBJ1-4, with D possibly TRBD1 on 6 matching bases. The CDR3 has 16 amino acids. Between the trimmed V and J ends, which lost 5 bases and 8 bases, there was a span of 21 bases. Germline lookup yields CDR1 SGHAT and CDR2 FQDESV (reference sequence). In DNA, the CDR3 is TGTGCCAGCAGCACCCGGGACACCTCAGGATCGGAAAAACTGTTTTTT. It codes for CASSTRDTSGSEKLFF. Variable domain in full (rest from reference TRBV11-1 and TRBJ1-4): EAEVAQSPRYKITEKSQAVAFWCDPISGHATLYWYRQILGQGPELLVQFQDESVVDDSQLPKDRFSAERLKGVDSTLKIQPAELGDSAMYLCASSTRDTSGSEKLFFGSGTQLSVL.

The chain couples TRBV11-1 to TRBJ2-1; 11 bases are a match to TRBD2. The CDR3 consists of 15 residues. The V segment lost 7 bases and the J segment 7 bases; nucleotides outside the gene matches: 9. From germline, CDR1 is SGHAT and CDR2 FQDESV (reference sequence). This chain's CDR3 is CASTPTSGKGNEQFF. In DNA, the CDR3 is TGTGCCAGCACCCCGACTAGCGGGAAAGGGAATGAGCAGTTCTTC.

The chain combines TRBV7-3 with TRBJ2-2; 8 bases align to TRBD1. Germline V CDR1 and CDR2: SGHTA, FQGTGA. V shed 5 bases, J shed 2 bases, and the junction held 13 bases outside the gene matches. This CDR3 has 18 residues. The CDR3 bases are TGTGCCAGCAGCCCAAGAGGGCTGACAGGGGCCAACACCGGGGAGCTGTTTTTT. It codes for CASSPRGLTGANTGELFF.

This chain joins TRBV4-1 and TRBJ2-3; tentatively, D is TRBD1 (5 bases). Between the trimmed V and J ends, which lost 1 base and 0 bases, there was a span of 11 bases. CDR1 is MGHRA and CDR2 is YSYEKL in the germline V gene. CDR3 length: 16 residues. The CDR3 DNA follows: TGCGCCAGCAGCCAAGGTACAGGATTTAGCACAGATACGCAGTATTTT. It encodes CASSQGTGFSTDTQYF.